This is a list of T cell receptor beta chains from one sample in a study of T cells after yellow fever vaccination. From the 5' RACE reads, TCRdb called clonotypes with MiXCR, one entry per CDR3 protein. The table lists about 300,000 distinct CDR3 sequences, about 10% of them singletons. The source material was CD4+ T cells sorted from PBMCs, sampled 5 days after the yellow fever booster vaccination. The receptors originated from a man between 18 and 29 years old who received the YFV17D yellow fever vaccine. CDR3s include the opening cysteine and the closing phenylalanine or tryptophan. D genes are given only for firm matches. Clone size is stated in some rows and not others, as once, few, many or a class when expanded.

v_call: TRBV28; clone_size: -; d_call: -; j_call: TRBJ1-1; cdr3_length: 12; cdr3_aa: CASSGGGSEAFF; cdr3_nt: TGTGCCAGCAGTGGGGGCGGTTCTGAAGCTTTCTTT
v_call: TRBV4-2; clone_size: -; d_call: -; j_call: TRBJ1-1; cdr3_length: 15; cdr3_aa: CASSQDRSSDTEAFF; cdr3_nt: TGTGCCAGCAGCCAAGATAGGTCGTCGGACACTGAAGCTTTCTTT
v_call: TRBV19; clone_size: few; d_call: -; j_call: TRBJ1-5; cdr3_length: 15; cdr3_aa: CASSIVVLGIQPQHF; cdr3_nt: TGTGCCAGTAGTATTGTAGTTCTTGGGATCCAGCCCCAGCATTTT
v_call: TRBV4-1; clone_size: -; d_call: -; j_call: TRBJ1-2; cdr3_length: 14; cdr3_aa: CASSRGDPGSGYTF; cdr3_nt: TGCGCCAGCAGCCGAGGGGACCCTGGGAGCGGCTACACCTTC
v_call: TRBV12-3/TRBV12-4; clone_size: -; d_call: -; j_call: TRBJ1-5; cdr3_length: 13; cdr3_aa: CASSLGRVQPQHF; cdr3_nt: TGTGCCAGCAGCCTTGGGAGGGTTCAGCCCCAGCATTTT
v_call: TRBV5-5; clone_size: many; d_call: TRBD1; j_call: TRBJ1-1; cdr3_length: 14; cdr3_aa: CASSLAGTGPEAFF; cdr3_nt: TGTGCCAGCAGCTTGGCTGGGACAGGGCCGGAAGCTTTCTTT
v_call: TRBV7-9; clone_size: -; d_call: TRBD2; j_call: TRBJ2-3; cdr3_length: 16; cdr3_aa: CASSVPSGVSGDTQYF; cdr3_nt: TGTGCCAGCAGCGTTCCTAGCGGGGTTTCAGGGGATACGCAGTATTTT
v_call: TRBV5-5; clone_size: once; d_call: TRBD2; j_call: TRBJ2-3; cdr3_length: 19; cdr3_aa: CASSFAGGGSNTSTDTQYF; cdr3_nt: TGTGCCAGCAGCTTCGCGGGGGGCGGCAGCAACACTAGCACAGATACGCAGTATTTT
v_call: TRBV7-3; clone_size: many; d_call: -; j_call: TRBJ1-1; cdr3_length: 17; cdr3_aa: CASSLEGNYHRTTEAFF; cdr3_nt: TGTGCCAGCAGCTTAGAAGGGAACTATCACCGAACCACTGAAGCTTTCTTT
v_call: TRBV7-9; clone_size: few; d_call: -; j_call: TRBJ2-4; cdr3_length: 15; cdr3_aa: CASSLGSIAKNIQYF; cdr3_nt: TGTGCCAGCAGCTTAGGGTCGATAGCCAAAAACATTCAGTACTTC
v_call: TRBV29-1; clone_size: -; d_call: -; j_call: TRBJ2-5; cdr3_length: 14; cdr3_aa: CSVRRTNQFETQYF; cdr3_nt: TGCAGCGTTCGAAGGACCAACCAGTTCGAGACCCAGTACTTC
v_call: TRBV3-1; clone_size: many; d_call: -; j_call: TRBJ2-5; cdr3_length: 15; cdr3_aa: CASSLRQAAGETQYF; cdr3_nt: TGTGCCAGCAGCCTACGACAGGCTGCCGGGGAGACCCAGTACTTC